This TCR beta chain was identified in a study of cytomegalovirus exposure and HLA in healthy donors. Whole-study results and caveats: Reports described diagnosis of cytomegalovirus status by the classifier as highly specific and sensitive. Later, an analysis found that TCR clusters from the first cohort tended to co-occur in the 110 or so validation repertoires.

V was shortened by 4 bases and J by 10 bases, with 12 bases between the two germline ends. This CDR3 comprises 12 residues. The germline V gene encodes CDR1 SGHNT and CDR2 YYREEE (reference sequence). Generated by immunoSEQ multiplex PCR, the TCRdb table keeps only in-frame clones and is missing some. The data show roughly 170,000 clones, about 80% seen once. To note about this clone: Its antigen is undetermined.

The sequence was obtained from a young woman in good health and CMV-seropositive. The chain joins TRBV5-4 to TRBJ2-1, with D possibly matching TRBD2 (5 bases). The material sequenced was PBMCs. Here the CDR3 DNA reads TGTGCCAGCAGCGCACGTGGGAGCGAGCAGTTCTTC. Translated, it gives CASSARGSEQFF.